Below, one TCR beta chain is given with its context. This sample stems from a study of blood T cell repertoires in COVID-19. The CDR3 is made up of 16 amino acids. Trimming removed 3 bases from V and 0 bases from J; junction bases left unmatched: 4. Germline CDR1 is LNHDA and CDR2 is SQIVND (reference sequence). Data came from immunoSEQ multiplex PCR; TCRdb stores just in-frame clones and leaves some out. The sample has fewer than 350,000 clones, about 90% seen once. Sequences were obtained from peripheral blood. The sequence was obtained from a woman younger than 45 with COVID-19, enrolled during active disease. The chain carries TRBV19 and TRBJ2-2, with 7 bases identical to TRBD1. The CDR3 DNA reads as TGTGCCAGTAGTATGACGACAGGGACGAACACCGGGGAGCTGTTTTTT. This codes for CASSMTTGTNTGELFF.